This TCR beta chain was found in a study of CD8 T cells in ankylosing spondylitis. This CDR3 is 15 amino acids long. On this clonotype: A much larger clone differs from this one at a single base, so this may be a read error.

From the 5' RACE reads, TCRdb called clonotypes with MiXCR, one entry per CDR3 protein. Of 100,000 to 150,000 distinct CDR3 sequences in the sample, about 6.4% were seen once. The chain has TRBV12-3 or TRBV12-4 and TRBJ2-1, with TRBD2 identical over 8 bases. The sequence was collected from a male donor with ankylosing spondylitis or in good health (not recorded which). Sequencing was carried out using blood, either unsorted or a sorted T cell fraction (not recorded which). CDR3 amino acids: CASSPSGRVGNEKFF. In DNA form, the CDR3 reads TGTGCCAGCAGTCCCAGCGGGAGAGTTGGAAATGAGAAGTTCTTC.